These T cell receptor beta chains were read from a single sample in a study of CD8+CD57+ T cells in acquired aplastic anemia. TCRdb called the reads again in MiXCR, with one record for every CDR3 protein. The sample carries fewer than 200,000 distinct CDR3 sequences, 47% recorded once. Sequencing was done on a sample of sorted CD4+, CD8+, or CD8+CD57+ T cells (not recorded which) from PBMCs. The receptor set was obtained from a human donor with aplastic anemia. Each CDR3 is given with its conserved first and last residue. The order of the fields is clone size, J gene, V gene, D gene, CDR3 protein, CDR3 DNA. The D gene is left open where the match is weak. For some rows the clone size is stated as once, few or many, or as a class when expanded; others skip it.

clone size: many
J gene: TRBJ2-1
V gene: TRBV10-3
D gene: TRBD2
CDR3 protein: CAIRTSGGTWNEQFF
CDR3 DNA: TGTGCCATCAGGACTAGCGGGGGGACTTGGAATGAGCAGTTCTTC

clone size: few
J gene: TRBJ1-4
V gene: TRBV2
D gene: .
CDR3 protein: CASSEKARGTEKLFF
CDR3 DNA: TGTGCCAGCAGTGAAAAGGCGAGGGGAACTGAAAAACTGTTTTTT

clone size: many
J gene: TRBJ2-1
V gene: TRBV7-9
D gene: TRBD1
CDR3 protein: CASSSGTGISWGQFF
CDR3 DNA: TGTGCCAGCAGCTCCGGGACAGGGATCTCCTGGGGGCAGTTCTTC

clone size: .
J gene: TRBJ2-5
V gene: TRBV10-3
D gene: TRBD2
CDR3 protein: CASSSGGKETQYF
CDR3 DNA: TGTGCCAGCTCTAGCGGGGGGAAAGAGACCCAGTACTTC

clone size: .
J gene: TRBJ2-1
V gene: TRBV7-6
D gene: TRBD1
CDR3 protein: CASSSGTGANEQFF
CDR3 DNA: TGTGCCAGCAGCTCCGGGACAGGGGCCAATGAGCAGTTCTTC

clone size: many
J gene: TRBJ1-1
V gene: TRBV5-4
D gene: .
CDR3 protein: CASSFGGVNTEAFF
CDR3 DNA: TGTGCCAGCAGCTTTGGGGGTGTGAACACTGAAGCTTTCTTT

clone size: .
J gene: TRBJ1-2
V gene: TRBV6-1
D gene: .
CDR3 protein: CASSPTRDGYGYTF
CDR3 DNA: TGTGCCAGCAGCCCTACAAGGGACGGCTATGGCTACACCTTC

clone size: .
J gene: TRBJ2-2
V gene: TRBV12-3/TRBV12-4
D gene: TRBD2
CDR3 protein: CASTKGGGGDTGELSF
CDR3 DNA: TGTGCCAGCACCAAGGGTGGTGGGGGGGATACCGGGGAGCTGTCTTTT

clone size: many
J gene: TRBJ2-1
V gene: TRBV25-1
D gene: TRBD2
CDR3 protein: CASISGGVGEQFF
CDR3 DNA: TGTGCCAGCATCAGCGGGGGGGTAGGTGAGCAGTTCTTC

clone size: many
J gene: TRBJ1-2
V gene: TRBV12-3/TRBV12-4
D gene: .
CDR3 protein: CASIGQERNYGYTF
CDR3 DNA: TGTGCCAGCATCGGGCAGGAAAGGAACTATGGCTACACCTTC

clone size: many
J gene: TRBJ2-5
V gene: TRBV6-6
D gene: .
CDR3 protein: CASSYQVGGTQYF
CDR3 DNA: TGTGCCAGCAGTTACCAGGTGGGGGGGACCCAGTACTTC

clone size: .
J gene: TRBJ2-7
V gene: TRBV7-6
D gene: .
CDR3 protein: CAGSSPLQGSYEQYF
CDR3 DNA: TGTGCCGGCAGCTCGCCGCTCCAGGGCTCCTACGAGCAGTACTTC

clone size: once
J gene: TRBJ2-3
V gene: TRBV10-3
D gene: .
CDR3 protein: CAISDRRGVRTDTQYF
CDR3 DNA: TGTGCCATCAGTGACCGGCGCGGGGTGCGCACAGATACGCAGTATTTT

clone size: .
J gene: TRBJ2-3
V gene: TRBV11-2
D gene: TRBD2
CDR3 protein: CASSPKREGSTDTQYF
CDR3 DNA: TGTGCCAGCAGCCCGAAGCGGGAGGGTAGCACAGATACGCAGTATTTT

clone size: few
J gene: TRBJ1-1
V gene: TRBV10-3
D gene: .
CDR3 protein: CAISARHREDTEAFF
CDR3 DNA: TGTGCCATCAGTGCTCGACACAGGGAGGACACTGAAGCTTTCTTT

clone size: .
J gene: TRBJ2-7
V gene: TRBV9
D gene: .
CDR3 protein: CASSVGGSSYEQYF
CDR3 DNA: TGTGCCAGCAGCGTAGGTGGTAGCTCCTACGAGCAGTACTTC

clone size: few
J gene: TRBJ2-5
V gene: TRBV18
D gene: TRBD2
CDR3 protein: CASSPLAGGYQETQYF
CDR3 DNA: TGTGCCAGCTCACCGCTAGCGGGTGGGTACCAAGAGACCCAGTACTTC

clone size: many
J gene: TRBJ1-6
V gene: TRBV2
D gene: TRBD1
CDR3 protein: CASIPDRANSPLHF
CDR3 DNA: TGTGCCAGCATTCCGGACAGGGCTAATTCACCCCTCCACTTT

clone size: many
J gene: TRBJ1-2
V gene: TRBV7-8
D gene: TRBD1
CDR3 protein: CASSPSRVAGGRYTF
CDR3 DNA: TGTGCCAGCAGCCCAAGTCGCGTGGCAGGGGGCCGCTACACCTTC

clone size: few
J gene: TRBJ1-1
V gene: TRBV10-3
D gene: TRBD1
CDR3 protein: CATGTVNTEAFF
CDR3 DNA: TGTGCCACCGGGACAGTGAACACTGAAGCTTTCTTT

clone size: many
J gene: TRBJ1-1
V gene: TRBV7-9
D gene: .
CDR3 protein: CASSPRPFTEAFF
CDR3 DNA: TGTGCCAGCAGCCCACGACCTTTCACTGAAGCTTTCTTT

clone size: many
J gene: TRBJ1-1
V gene: TRBV11-2
D gene: .
CDR3 protein: CASSLPKGRLVNTEAFF
CDR3 DNA: TGTGCCAGCAGCCTCCCGAAGGGCCGTCTGGTGAACACTGAAGCTTTCTTT

clone size: .
J gene: TRBJ2-7
V gene: TRBV7-8
D gene: TRBD2
CDR3 protein: CASTTSGGFHSYEQYF
CDR3 DNA: TGTGCCAGCACCACTAGCGGGGGCTTCCACTCCTACGAGCAGTACTTC

clone size: .
J gene: TRBJ1-2
V gene: TRBV10-3
D gene: .
CDR3 protein: CAISPGRTYGYTF
CDR3 DNA: TGTGCCATCAGCCCGGGACGTACCTATGGCTACACCTTC

clone size: .
J gene: TRBJ2-7
V gene: TRBV20-1
D gene: TRBD2
CDR3 protein: CSTPAHLAGGGYEQYF
CDR3 DNA: TGCAGTACCCCGGCCCATCTAGCGGGGGGCGGGTACGAGCAGTACTTC

clone size: .
J gene: TRBJ2-7
V gene: TRBV20-1
D gene: TRBD1
CDR3 protein: CSATTGGHYEQYF
CDR3 DNA: TGCAGTGCCACCACAGGGGGCCACTACGAGCAGTACTTC

clone size: .
J gene: TRBJ2-7
V gene: TRBV25-1
D gene: .
CDR3 protein: CASSELGGLNEQYF
CDR3 DNA: TGTGCCAGCAGTGAACTAGGGGGTTTGAACGAGCAGTACTTC

clone size: many
J gene: TRBJ1-2
V gene: TRBV9
D gene: .
CDR3 protein: CASSVGPAITVLNGYTF
CDR3 DNA: TGTGCCAGCAGCGTAGGGCCGGCTATAACGGTGCTGAATGGCTACACCTTC

clone size: many
J gene: TRBJ2-7
V gene: TRBV6-1
D gene: TRBD1
CDR3 protein: CASSWGQGLSYEQYF
CDR3 DNA: TGTGCCAGCAGCTGGGGACAGGGCCTCTCCTACGAGCAGTACTTC

clone size: .
J gene: TRBJ2-7
V gene: TRBV5-1
D gene: TRBD1
CDR3 protein: CASSFDRGTKQYF
CDR3 DNA: TGCGCCAGCAGCTTCGACAGGGGTACGAAGCAGTACTTC

clone size: .
J gene: TRBJ2-1
V gene: TRBV24-1
D gene: TRBD2
CDR3 protein: CATSDSLAGTYNEQFF
CDR3 DNA: TGTGCCACCAGTGATTCCCTAGCGGGGACCTACAATGAGCAGTTCTTC

clone size: many
J gene: TRBJ2-4
V gene: TRBV20-1
D gene: .
CDR3 protein: CSARDRTDLLLAKNIQYF
CDR3 DNA: TGCAGTGCTAGAGATAGGACGGACCTACTACTAGCCAAAAACATTCAGTACTTC

clone size: many
J gene: TRBJ2-1
V gene: TRBV2
D gene: TRBD1
CDR3 protein: CASSEDRGSYNEQFF
CDR3 DNA: TGTGCCAGCAGTGAGGACAGGGGTTCCTACAATGAGCAGTTCTTC

clone size: many
J gene: TRBJ1-3
V gene: TRBV5-1
D gene: .
CDR3 protein: CASSHDGNSGNTIYF
CDR3 DNA: TGCGCCAGCAGTCACGACGGGAACTCTGGAAACACCATATATTTT

clone size: .
J gene: TRBJ2-3
V gene: TRBV7-9
D gene: .
CDR3 protein: CASSPASTDTQYF
CDR3 DNA: TGTGCCAGCAGCCCAGCTAGCACAGATACGCAGTATTTT

clone size: .
J gene: TRBJ2-5
V gene: TRBV29-1
D gene: .
CDR3 protein: CSVVVSGETQYF
CDR3 DNA: TGCAGCGTTGTAGTCAGCGGAGAGACCCAGTACTTC

clone size: few
J gene: TRBJ2-5
V gene: TRBV2
D gene: .
CDR3 protein: CASREGQSQETQYF
CDR3 DNA: TGTGCCAGCAGGGAAGGACAGTCTCAAGAGACCCAGTACTTC

clone size: .
J gene: TRBJ1-1
V gene: TRBV2
D gene: .
CDR3 protein: CASREGLPANTEAFF
CDR3 DNA: TGTGCCAGCAGGGAGGGACTCCCTGCGAACACTGAAGCTTTCTTT

clone size: .
J gene: TRBJ1-5
V gene: TRBV10-3
D gene: TRBD1
CDR3 protein: CAISPQGDSNQPQHF
CDR3 DNA: TGTGCCATCAGTCCACAGGGGGATAGCAATCAGCCCCAGCATTTT

clone size: few
J gene: TRBJ2-5
V gene: TRBV6-1
D gene: .
CDR3 protein: CASKRGAWGGETQYF
CDR3 DNA: TGTGCCAGCAAACGGGGGGCATGGGGTGGAGAGACCCAGTACTTC

clone size: .
J gene: TRBJ2-5
V gene: TRBV25-1
D gene: .
CDR3 protein: CASRLGPGETQYF
CDR3 DNA: TGTGCCAGCAGGTTGGGGCCGGGAGAGACCCAGTACTTC

clone size: many
J gene: TRBJ2-1
V gene: TRBV7-2
D gene: TRBD1
CDR3 protein: CASSPDRASYNEQFF
CDR3 DNA: TGTGCCAGCAGCCCGGACAGGGCATCCTACAATGAGCAGTTCTTC

clone size: .
J gene: TRBJ1-2
V gene: TRBV20-1
D gene: TRBD1
CDR3 protein: CSARHMGQGNYGYTF
CDR3 DNA: TGCAGTGCTAGACATATGGGACAGGGGAACTATGGCTACACCTTC

clone size: .
J gene: TRBJ1-2
V gene: TRBV19
D gene: .
CDR3 protein: CASSIGMEPAF
CDR3 DNA: TGTGCCAGTAGTATCGGAATGGAGCCTGCGTTC

clone size: .
J gene: TRBJ2-7
V gene: TRBV10-3
D gene: TRBD1
CDR3 protein: CAIGQGQGPYEQYF
CDR3 DNA: TGTGCCATCGGGCAGGGACAGGGACCCTACGAGCAGTACTTC

clone size: .
J gene: TRBJ2-1
V gene: TRBV10-3
D gene: TRBD1
CDR3 protein: CAISVPGTGSYNEQFF
CDR3 DNA: TGTGCCATCAGTGTTCCCGGGACAGGGAGCTACAATGAGCAGTTCTTC

clone size: many
J gene: TRBJ2-7
V gene: TRBV12-3/TRBV12-4
D gene: TRBD2
CDR3 protein: CASSAGGLVVSYEQYF
CDR3 DNA: TGTGCCAGCAGTGCGGGCGGACTAGTGGTATCCTACGAGCAGTACTTC

clone size: .
J gene: TRBJ1-1
V gene: TRBV10-3
D gene: .
CDR3 protein: CAISRENTEAFF
CDR3 DNA: TGTGCCATCTCTAGAGAGAACACTGAAGCCTTCTTT

clone size: .
J gene: TRBJ2-1
V gene: TRBV4-2
D gene: .
CDR3 protein: CASSHRERTSYNEQFF
CDR3 DNA: TGTGCCAGCAGCCATCGGGAGCGGACCTCCTACAATGAGCAGTTCTTC

clone size: many
J gene: TRBJ1-6
V gene: TRBV12-3/TRBV12-4
D gene: .
CDR3 protein: CASSPGRQSPLHF
CDR3 DNA: TGTGCCAGCAGTCCTGGGAGACAATCACCCCTCCACTTT

clone size: many
J gene: TRBJ2-5
V gene: TRBV11-2
D gene: .
CDR3 protein: CASSLRGLETQYF
CDR3 DNA: TGTGCCAGCAGCCTGCGGGGCCTGGAGACCCAGTACTTC

clone size: .
J gene: TRBJ2-4
V gene: TRBV20-1
D gene: .
CDR3 protein: CSARGPPGAKNIQYF
CDR3 DNA: TGCAGTGCTAGAGGGCCCCCGGGGGCCAAAAACATTCAGTACTTC

clone size: many
J gene: TRBJ2-7
V gene: TRBV20-1
D gene: TRBD2
CDR3 protein: CSAWLAGGRYEQYF
CDR3 DNA: TGCAGTGCTTGGCTAGCGGGGGGGCGGTACGAGCAGTACTTC

clone size: .
J gene: TRBJ2-5
V gene: TRBV7-9
D gene: TRBD2
CDR3 protein: CASSFGSGGAETQYF
CDR3 DNA: TGTGCCAGCAGCTTCGGTAGCGGGGGGGCAGAGACCCAGTACTTC

clone size: many
J gene: TRBJ1-4
V gene: TRBV12-3/TRBV12-4
D gene: TRBD1
CDR3 protein: CASRGGQGEKLFF
CDR3 DNA: TGTGCCAGCAGGGGGGGACAGGGAGAAAAACTGTTTTTT